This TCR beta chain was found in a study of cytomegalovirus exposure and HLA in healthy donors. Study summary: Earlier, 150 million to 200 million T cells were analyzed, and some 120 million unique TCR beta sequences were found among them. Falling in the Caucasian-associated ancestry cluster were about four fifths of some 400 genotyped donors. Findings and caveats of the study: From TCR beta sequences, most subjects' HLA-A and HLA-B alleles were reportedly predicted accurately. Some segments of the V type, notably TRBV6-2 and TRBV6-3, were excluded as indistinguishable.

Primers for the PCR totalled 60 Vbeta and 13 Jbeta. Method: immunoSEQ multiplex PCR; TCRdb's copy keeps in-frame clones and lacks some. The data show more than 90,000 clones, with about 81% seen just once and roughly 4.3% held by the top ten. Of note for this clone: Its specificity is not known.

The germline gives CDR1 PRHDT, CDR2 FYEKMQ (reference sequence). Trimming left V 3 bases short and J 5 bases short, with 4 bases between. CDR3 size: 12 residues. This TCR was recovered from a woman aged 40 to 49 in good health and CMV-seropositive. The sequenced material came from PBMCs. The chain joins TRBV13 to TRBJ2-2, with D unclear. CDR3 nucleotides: TGTGCCAGCAGCTTTTATACCGGGGAGCTGTTTTTT. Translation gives CASSFYTGELFF.